This T cell receptor beta chain was documented in a study of CD8 T cells in ankylosing spondylitis. Whole-study results and caveats: What seemed typical of ankylosing spondylitis blood was a TCR beta motif built from under 10 highly homologous variants.

The sample holds many counts of this clonotype. Antigen: not known. In TCRdb, the 5' RACE reads were re-called with MiXCR into one record per CDR3 protein. The sample lists some 840,000 distinct CDR3 sequences; 10% to 15% were seen once. V dropped 4 bases and J dropped 0; count of bases not matched to a gene: 13. This CDR3 contains 18 residues. Germline CDR1 and CDR2: SGHKS and YYEKEE (reference sequence). This receptor was obtained from a male donor with ankylosing spondylitis. The material sequenced was blood, either unsorted or a sorted T cell fraction (not recorded which). The chain joins TRBV5-5 to TRBJ1-5, with 7 nucleotides matching TRBD1. For the CDR3, the DNA is TGTGCCAGCAGCCTGACGGGACAGAGAGTATATAGCAATCAGCCCCAGCATTTT. As protein: CASSLTGQRVYSNQPQHF.